One and the same sample provided the 28 T cell receptor beta chains below, sequenced in a study of blood T cell repertoires in COVID-19. This table comes from immunoSEQ multiplex PCR, and its TCRdb copy is limited to in-frame clones, with some not included. The sample consists of roughly 380,000 clones, about 88% of them appearing once. Material: PBMCs or T cells enriched from blood (not recorded which). These receptors all come from a woman under 40 who had recovered from COVID-19.

The chain carries TRBV19 and TRBJ1-4; no reliable D call. V dropped 3 bases and J dropped 8 bases, with 4 bases sitting between them. This CDR3 contains 11 residues. Germline CDR1 is LNHDA and CDR2 is SQIVND (reference sequence). CDR3 in DNA: TGTGCCAGTAGTATGGGCGAAAAACTGTTTTTT. Protein: CASSMGEKLFF. Full variable domain (rest looked up from reference TRBV19 and TRBJ1-4): DGGITQSPKYLFRKEGQNVTLSCEQNLNHDAMYWYRQDPGQGLRLIYYSQIVNDFQKGDIAEGYSVSREKKESFPLTVTSAQKNPTAFYLCASSMGEKLFFGSGTQLSVL.

The chain employs TRBV5-1 and TRBJ2-3, with D tentatively TRBD2 (5 bases). Germline CDR1 is SGHRS and CDR2 is YFSETQ. The V end was cut by 4 bases, the J end by 2 bases, with 17 bases between. The length of the CDR3 is 16 residues. In nucleotides, the CDR3 is TGCGCCAGCAGCACCTGGACTGGTGGACCCACAGATACGCAGTATTTT. Amino acid sequence: CASSTWTGGPTDTQYF.

V is TRBV15 and J is TRBJ2-2; D remains ambiguous. Per the germline V gene, CDR1 is LNHNV and CDR2 is YYDKDF (reference sequence). V lost 6 bases to trimming and J lost 5 bases, with 7 bases between them. The CDR3 contains 12 residues. The CDR3 nucleotides are TGTGCCACCAGGAAACAGACCGGGGAGCTGTTTTTT. As protein: CATRKQTGELFF. The whole variable domain, remainder taken from reference TRBV15 and TRBJ2-2, is DAMVIQNPRYQVTQFGKPVTLSCSQTLNHNVMYWYQQKSSQAPKLLFHYYDKDFNNEADTPDNFQSRRPNTSFCFLDIRSPGLGDTAMYLCATRKQTGELFFGEGSRLTVL.

For this clone: This sample includes further DNA sequences coding for the same CDR3. The CDR3 here is CASSQASGYEQYF. The CDR3 DNA is TGCGCCAGCAGCCAAGCGTCCGGCTACGAGCAGTACTTC. The chain employs TRBV4-1 and TRBJ2-7; D not resolved. V dropped 1 base and J dropped 3 bases, with 7 bases sitting between them. The germline gives CDR1 MGHRA, CDR2 YSYEKL. This CDR3 is built from 13 residues.

This clone was detected once. The CDR3 region has the DNA TGTGCCAGCAGTCGACAGGCCGGGGAGCTGTTTTTT. The encoded protein is CASSRQAGELFF. J is TRBJ2-2 and V is TRBV12-3 or TRBV12-4, with D perhaps TRBD1 (6 bases). V was cut by 5 bases and J by 6 bases, with 7 bases left in between. The CDR3 spans 12 residues.

The CDR3 nucleotides are TGTGCCAGCAGCGACCCCGGGACAGGGGATCAGCCCCAGCATTTT. Protein: CASSDPGTGDQPQHF. The chain uses TRBV5-5 and TRBJ1-5; 10 bases are shared with TRBD1. The germline CDR1 and CDR2 sequences are SGHKS and YYEKEE (reference sequence). The CDR3 has 15 amino acids. Unmatched junction bases numbered 6, after V lost 4 bases and J lost 5 bases.

As to this clone: Other DNA sequences in the same sample also yield this CDR3. The chain combines TRBV28 with TRBJ1-3; D is ambiguous. The CDR3 is 14 residues long. V was cut by 3 bases and J by 0 bases, with 6 bases left in between. The germline V gene encodes CDR1 MDHEN and CDR2 SYDVKM. In nucleotides, the CDR3 is TGTGCCAGCAGTTTGAGTACCTCTGGAAACACCATATATTTT. Protein sequence: CASSLSTSGNTIYF. Looking up the rest from reference TRBV28 and TRBJ1-3 gives the full variable domain: DVKVTQSSRYLVKRTGEKVFLECVQDMDHENMFWYRQDPGLGLRLIYFSYDVKMKEKGDIPEGYSVSREKKERFSLILESASTNQTSMYLCASSLSTSGNTIYFGEGSWLTVV.

The chain recombines TRBV25-1 with TRBJ2-5; 10 nucleotides align to TRBD1. From germline, CDR1 is MGHDK and CDR2 SYGVNS. The CDR3 extends over 15 amino acids. V lost 3 bases, J lost 3 bases, and 4 bases stayed unmatched. The CDR3 reads CASSDSGTGEETQYF. The CDR3 bases are TGTGCCAGCAGTGACTCGGGGACAGGGGAAGAGACCCAGTACTTC. The whole variable domain, filled in from reference TRBV25-1 and TRBJ2-5, reads EADIYQTPRYLVIGTGKKITLECSQTMGHDKMYWYQQDPGMELHLIHYSYGVNSTEKGDLSSESTVSRIRTEHFPLTLESARPSHTSQYLCASSDSGTGEETQYFGPGTRLLVL.

V and J are TRBV5-1 and TRBJ1-2; 7 bases align to TRBD1. This CDR3 spans 13 amino acids. The V segment lost 4 bases and the J segment 8 bases; nucleotides outside the gene matches: 8. Germline V CDR1 and CDR2: SGHRS, YFSETQ. Written as DNA, the CDR3 is TGCGCCAGCAGCGATCAGGGGGAGGAGGGCTACACCTTC. Its translation: CASSDQGEEGYTF.

V and J are TRBV6-5 and TRBJ1-2; TRBD1 aligns across 9 bases. This CDR3 is 15 amino acids long. CDR1 and CDR2 from the germline V gene are MNHEY and SVGAGI. The V segment lost 4 bases and the J segment 4 bases; nucleotides outside the gene matches: 7. The CDR3 loop is CASSSRDRDFYGYTF. The CDR3 DNA sequence: TGTGCCAGCAGTTCCCGGGACAGGGACTTCTATGGCTACACCTTC.

The genes are TRBV5-1 and TRBJ1-6; 9 bases line up with TRBD1. Trimming took 1 base from V and 8 from J; bases not matched to a gene: 7. The CDR3 runs 16 residues. Germline V gene data show CDR1 as SGHRS and CDR2 as YFSETQ. In DNA, the CDR3 is TGCGCCAGCAGCTTGATCACAGGGGGCAGTGATTCACCCCTCCACTTT. Its protein is CASSLITGGSDSPLHF.

The chain employs TRBV9 and TRBJ2-1; 12 nucleotides align to TRBD2. Germline V lookup: CDR1 SGDLS, CDR2 YYNGEE. The length of the CDR3 is 18 residues. J lost 0 bases, V lost 0 bases, and 4 bases had no gene match. CDR3 region: CASSVALAGGHSYNEQFF. CDR3 nucleotides: TGTGCCAGCAGCGTAGCCCTAGCGGGGGGGCACTCCTACAATGAGCAGTTCTTC.

The J gene is TRBJ2-1, the V gene TRBV7-2; 8 bases are a match to TRBD2. Germline loops: CDR1 SGHTA, CDR2 FQGNSA. The CDR3 contains 16 residues. Trimming took 5 bases from V and 10 from J; bases not matched to a gene: 16. Here the CDR3 DNA reads TGTGCCAGCAGCGGCCCGCGCGGGAGGCCCGGGTGGGAGCAGTTCTTC. It specifies CASSGPRGRPGWEQFF.

The rearrangement links TRBV2 to TRBJ2-7; D gene unclear. V was trimmed by 1 base and J by 3 bases, leaving 13 bases between them. In germline, CDR1 is SNHLY, CDR2 FYNNEI. The CDR3 has 15 residues. The CDR3 region is CASSEGIGGVYEQYF. CDR3 DNA sequence: TGTGCCAGCAGTGAAGGTATCGGCGGTGTCTACGAGCAGTACTTC. Full variable domain (missing parts from reference TRBV2 and TRBJ2-7): EPEVTQTPSHQVTQMGQEVILRCVPISNHLYFYWYRQILGQKVEFLVSFYNNEISEKSEIFDDQFSVERPDGSNFTLKIRSTKLEDSAMYFCASSEGIGGVYEQYFGPGTRLTVT.

This clone is a singleton in its sample. The genes are TRBV4-1 and TRBJ2-3; 12 bases map to TRBD2. This CDR3 is built from 16 residues. V was pared by 1 base and J by 4 bases, with 3 bases of the junction left unmatched. The germline gives CDR1 MGHRA, CDR2 YSYEKL. The CDR3 DNA follows: TGCGCCAGCAGCCAAGCAGGACTAGCGGGGTCAGATACGCAGTATTTT. It encodes CASSQAGLAGSDTQYF.

The rearrangement uses TRBV12-3 or TRBV12-4 and TRBJ1-5; a weak D match, TRBD1 (6 bases). V lost 7 bases and J lost 7, with 14 bases in between. This CDR3 spans 13 amino acids. CDR3 residues: CASNGGQVQPQHF. CDR3 coding DNA: TGTGCCAGCAACGGGGGGCAGGTCCAGCCCCAGCATTTT.

J is TRBJ2-5 and V is TRBV5-1, with D tentatively TRBD2 (6 bases). Between the trimmed V and J ends, which lost 0 bases and 5 bases, there was a span of 14 bases. The CDR3 loop spans 15 amino acids. Germline CDR1 is SGHRS and CDR2 is YFSETQ. CDR3 residues: CASSLDLGEDETQYF. CDR3 nucleotides: TGCGCCAGCAGCTTGGACTTGGGGGAGGATGAGACCCAGTACTTC.

The gene calls are TRBV19 and TRBJ1-5; a weak D match, TRBD1 (5 bases). Germline V gene data show CDR1 as LNHDA and CDR2 as SQIVND (reference sequence). Trimming removed 2 bases at V and 6 bases at J, with 14 bases between. This CDR3 region has 15 residues. This chain's CDR3 is CASSIYGQGGQPQHF. In nucleotides, the CDR3 is TGTGCCAGTAGTATATACGGGCAGGGAGGTCAGCCCCAGCATTTT.

This chain joins TRBV21-1 and TRBJ2-2; the table's D gene call, TRBD1, was not cross checked with the DNA. TRBV21-1 is a known pseudogene. This CDR3 region has 16 residues. CDR3 protein: CASSNSGGLDTGELFF. The CDR3 DNA reads TGTGCCAGCAGCAACTCAGGGGGCCTGGACACCGGGGAGCTGTTTTTT.

This chain connects TRBV2 to TRBJ1-4; 10 bases match TRBD1. V lost 5 bases and J lost 7; bases outside the gene matches: 4. Germline values: CDR1 SNHLY, CDR2 FYNNEI. The CDR3 has 14 amino acids. CDR3 in DNA: TGTGCCAGCAGTTTAGGACAGGGGGTTGAAAAACTGTTTTTT. Its protein product is CASSLGQGVEKLFF.

This clone was seen just once. The chain is built from TRBV2 and TRBJ1-6; D gene unclear. Trimming cost V 4 bases and J 6 bases, with 13 bases left between them. CDR3 size: 15 residues. Looked up from germline, CDR1 is SNHLY and CDR2 is FYNNEI. For the CDR3, the DNA is TGTGCCAGCAGTGGGAGCTCGTCCCCTAATTCACCCCTCCACTTT. As protein: CASSGSSSPNSPLHF.

Remarks on this clone: This sample includes further DNA sequences coding for the same CDR3. The chain carries TRBV5-1 and TRBJ1-5; D might be TRBD1 (6 bases). Trimming left V 4 bases short and J 4 bases short, with 15 bases between. Per the germline V gene, CDR1 is SGHRS and CDR2 is YFSETQ. This CDR3 spans 15 amino acids. The CDR3 DNA reads TGCGCCAGCAGCGCTTCCGGGGGGCGAAATCAGCCCCAGCATTTT. This gives the protein CASSASGGRNQPQHF. Based on the CDR3 plus reference TRBV5-1 and TRBJ1-5, the full variable domain is KAGVTQTPRYLIKTRGQQVTLSCSPISGHRSVSWYQQTPGQGLQFLFEYFSETQRNKGNFPGRFSGRQFSNSRSEMNVSTLELGDSALYLCASSASGGRNQPQHFGDGTRLSIL.

The chain carries TRBV2 and TRBJ2-5; 16 nucleotides align to TRBD2. The germline V gene has CDR1 SNHLY and CDR2 FYNNEI. V trimming: 6 bases; J trimming: 4 bases; junction bases outside the gene matches: 11. The CDR3 totals 18 residues. The DNA for the CDR3 is TGTGCCAGCAGGGGCCCGGGACTAGCGGGGGGGCCTCCAGAGACCCAGTACTTC. This codes for CASRGPGLAGGPPETQYF.

This clone turned up a few times. V is TRBV27 and J is TRBJ1-2; TRBD1 is a possible D gene (6 bases). The ends were cut back, 8 bases at V and 3 bases at J, with 10 bases in the middle. CDR3 length: 12 amino acids. Germline lookup yields CDR1 MNHEY and CDR2 SMNVEV (reference sequence). CDR3 protein: CASGGADYGYTF. The CDR3 bases are TGTGCCAGCGGGGGCGCCGACTATGGCTACACCTTC.

V and J are TRBV7-2 and TRBJ2-7; D perhaps matches TRBD1 (6 bases). Germline V gives CDR1 SGHTA, CDR2 FQGNSA. Trimming left V 2 bases short and J 5 bases short, with 16 bases between. CDR3 size: 15 residues. The CDR3 bases are TGTGCCAGCAGCTTATTAGTGCACCAGGGGAACGAGCAGTACTTC. Its translation is CASSLLVHQGNEQYF.

This clone was observed a few times. The V call is TRBV10-3, the J call TRBJ1-5; TRBD1 might be the D (5 bases). Germline V lookup: CDR1 ENHRY, CDR2 SYGVKD. Trimming cost V 6 bases and J 2 bases, with 8 bases left between them. This CDR3 is built from 13 residues. The CDR3 reads CAISDSRNQPQHF. CDR3 in DNA: TGTGCCATCAGCGACAGCCGCAATCAGCCCCAGCATTTT.

The gene calls are TRBV2 and TRBJ2-6, with no clear D. Trimming removed 7 bases at V and 0 bases at J, with 10 bases between. Per the germline V gene, CDR1 is SNHLY and CDR2 is FYNNEI. The CDR3 extends over 15 amino acids. The CDR3 sequence: CASILDPSGANVLTF. CDR3 DNA: TGTGCCAGCATTCTAGACCCCTCTGGGGCCAACGTCCTGACTTTC. The variable domain in full, completed from reference TRBV2 and TRBJ2-6, reads EPEVTQTPSHQVTQMGQEVILRCVPISNHLYFYWYRQILGQKVEFLVSFYNNEISEKSEIFDDQFSVERPDGSNFTLKIRSTKLEDSAMYFCASILDPSGANVLTFGAGSRLTVL.

This clone occurred once. The rearrangement joins TRBV27 to TRBJ2-7; a possible D gene is TRBD2 (7 bases). This CDR3 is 14 amino acids long. The ends were cut back, 11 bases at V and 8 bases at J, with 25 bases in the middle. Looked up from germline, CDR1 is MNHEY and CDR2 is SMNVEV (reference sequence). CDR3 loop: CASQRGGGRAKQYF. CDR3 sequence (DNA): TGTGCCTCACAAAGGGGGGGCGGAAGGGCCAAGCAGTACTTC.